One sample yielded the 2 T cell receptor beta chains listed below, sequenced in a study of radiation and T cells in renal cell carcinoma. Described time point: blood 2 weeks post-SBRT. The treatment here: 15 Gy SBRT to primary tumor, nephrectomy 4 weeks later. This table comes from immunoSEQ multiplex PCR, and its TCRdb copy is limited to in-frame clones, with some not included. The table records tens of thousands of clones, 80% of them present only once. This sample comprised blood, obtained from a patient whose treatment included radiotherapy and nephrectomy. The receptors come from a woman aged 70-85 years with renal cell carcinoma.

This clone was recorded once. The genes are TRBV30 and TRBJ1-5, with no clear D. Trimming left V 1 base short and J 4 bases short, with 8 bases between. This CDR3 has 13 residues. The V gene's germline CDR1 is GTSNPN and CDR2 SVGIG (reference sequence). The CDR3 DNA reads TGTGCCTGGAGTGCCAGAGCAAATCAGCCCCAGCATTTT. It yields the protein CAWSARANQPQHF.

The V call is TRBV6-1, the J call TRBJ1-5; 8 positions agree with TRBD1. CDR3 length equals 15 residues. The germline V gene has CDR1 MNHNS and CDR2 SASEGT. Trimming took 2 bases from V and 6 from J; bases not matched to a gene: 6. CDR3 sequence: CASSEYGQGRQPQHF. The CDR3 nucleotides read TGTGCCAGCAGTGAATACGGACAGGGCCGTCAGCCCCAGCATTTT.